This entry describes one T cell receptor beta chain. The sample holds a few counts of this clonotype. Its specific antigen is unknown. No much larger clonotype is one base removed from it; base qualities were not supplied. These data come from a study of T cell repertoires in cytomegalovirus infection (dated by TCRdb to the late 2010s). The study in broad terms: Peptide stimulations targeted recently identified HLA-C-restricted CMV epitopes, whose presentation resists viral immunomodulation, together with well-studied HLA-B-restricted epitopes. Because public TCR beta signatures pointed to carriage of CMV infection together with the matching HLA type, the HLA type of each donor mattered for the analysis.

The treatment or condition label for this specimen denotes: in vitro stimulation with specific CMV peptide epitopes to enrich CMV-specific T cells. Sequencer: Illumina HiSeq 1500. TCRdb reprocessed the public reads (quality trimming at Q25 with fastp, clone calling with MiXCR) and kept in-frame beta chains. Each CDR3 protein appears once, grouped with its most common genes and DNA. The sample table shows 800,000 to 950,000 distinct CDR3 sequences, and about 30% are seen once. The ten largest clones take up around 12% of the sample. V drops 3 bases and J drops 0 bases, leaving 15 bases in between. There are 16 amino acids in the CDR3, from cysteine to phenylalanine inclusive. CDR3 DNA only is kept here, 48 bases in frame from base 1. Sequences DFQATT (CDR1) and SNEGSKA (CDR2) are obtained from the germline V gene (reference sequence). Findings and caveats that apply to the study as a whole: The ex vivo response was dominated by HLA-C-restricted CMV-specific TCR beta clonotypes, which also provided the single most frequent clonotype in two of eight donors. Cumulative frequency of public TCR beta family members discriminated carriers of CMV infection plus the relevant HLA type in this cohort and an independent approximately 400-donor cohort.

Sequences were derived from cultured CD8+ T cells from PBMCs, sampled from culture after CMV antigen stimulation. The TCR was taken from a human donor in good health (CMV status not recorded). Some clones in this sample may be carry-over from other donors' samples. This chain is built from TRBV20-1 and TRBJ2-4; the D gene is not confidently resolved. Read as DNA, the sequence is TGCAGTGCTAGCAACAGCGACTTAGTAGCCAAAAACATTCAGTACTTC. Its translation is CSASNSDLVAKNIQYF.